This TCR beta chain was sequenced in a study of identical twins. Each cDNA held unique molecular identifiers, and template switching gave it a universal primer site. From the 5' RACE reads, TCRdb called clonotypes with MiXCR, one entry per CDR3 protein. The data hold about 530,000 distinct CDR3 sequences, with 12% to 15% observed a single time. Germline V lookup: CDR1 KGHDR, CDR2 SFDVKD. The CDR3 runs to 16 residues. With 0 bases clipped from V and 2 bases from J, the junction kept 0 bases outside the gene matches. This clonotype turned up a few times. Its antigen is as yet unknown. Study results and limitations: Excess sharing by twins proved weaker in beta out-of-frame sequences.

This sample was shared with a second study, whose subject was yellow fever vaccine responses in identical twins.

The clonotype comes from a woman in her late teens or twenties in good health. The chain carries TRBV24-1 and TRBJ2-7; 13 nucleotides agree with TRBD2. Material: CD4+ T cells sorted from blood. The CDR3, as DNA: TGTGCCACCAGTGATTTGGGGACTAGCGGGGCCTACGAGCAGTACTTC. Translating gives CATSDLGTSGAYEQYF.